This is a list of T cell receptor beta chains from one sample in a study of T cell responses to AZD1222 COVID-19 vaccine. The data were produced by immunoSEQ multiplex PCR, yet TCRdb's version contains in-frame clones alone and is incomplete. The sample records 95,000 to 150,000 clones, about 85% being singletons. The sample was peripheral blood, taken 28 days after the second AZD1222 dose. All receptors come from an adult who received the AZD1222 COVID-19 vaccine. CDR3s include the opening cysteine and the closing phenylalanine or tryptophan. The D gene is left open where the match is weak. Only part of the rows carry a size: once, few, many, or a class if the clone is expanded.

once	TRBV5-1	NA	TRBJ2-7	TGCGCCAGCAGCCGCATGCCCGGGTCCTACGAGCAGTACTTC	CASSRMPGSYEQYF
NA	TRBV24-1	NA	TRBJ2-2	TGTGCCACCAGTGATTTGCGTCCATGGAACACCGGGGAGCTGTTTTTT	CATSDLRPWNTGELFF
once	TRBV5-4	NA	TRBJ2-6	TGTGCCAGCACCAAGCCTGGGGGGGCCAACGTCCTGACTTTC	CASTKPGGANVLTF
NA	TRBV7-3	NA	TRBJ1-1	TGTGCCAGCAGCTTATTGGGCCGTGGGACTGAAGCTTTCTTT	CASSLLGRGTEAFF
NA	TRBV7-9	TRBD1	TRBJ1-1	TGTGCCAGCAGCTTACAGACGGGACAGGGAGGCACTGAAGCTTTCTTT	CASSLQTGQGGTEAFF
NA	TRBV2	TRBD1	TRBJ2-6	TGTGCCAGGGGGACAGGCTCGTCTGGGGCCAACGTCCTGACTTTC	CARGTGSSGANVLTF
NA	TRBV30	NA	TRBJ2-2	TGTGCCTGGAAGCGGATTGGGGGACTCAACACCGGGGAGCTGTTTTTT	CAWKRIGGLNTGELFF
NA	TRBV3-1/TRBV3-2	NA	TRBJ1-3	TGTGCCAGCAGCCAAGATCGGGCAGGACGTAAGGCCATATATTTT	CASSQDRAGRKAIYF
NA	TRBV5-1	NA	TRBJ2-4	TGCGCCAGCAGCACCAGAGTAGCCAAAAACATTCAGTACTTC	CASSTRVAKNIQYF
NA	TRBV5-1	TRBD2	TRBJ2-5	TGCGCCAGCAGCTTAACGGGGGGAGGGCAAGAGACCCAGTACTTC	CASSLTGGGQETQYF
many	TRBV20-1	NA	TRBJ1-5	TGCAGTGCTAGTCCTGATCAGCCCCAGCATTTT	CSASPDQPQHF
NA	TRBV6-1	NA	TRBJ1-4	TGTGCCAGCAGTGAAGCAGAGGGGTTCTGGGCTAATGAAAAACTGTTTTTT	CASSEAEGFWANEKLFF
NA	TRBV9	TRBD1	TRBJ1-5	TGTGCCAGCAGCGCGGGACAGGCCAATCAGCCCCAGCATTTT	CASSAGQANQPQHF
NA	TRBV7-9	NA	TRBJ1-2	TGTGCCAGCAGCCATGAGACAGGAAATCGGGGCTACACCTTC	CASSHETGNRGYTF
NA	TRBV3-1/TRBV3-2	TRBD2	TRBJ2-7	TGTGCCAGCAGCCAAGATGTCGGGGGGGAGGAGCAGTACTTC	CASSQDVGGEEQYF
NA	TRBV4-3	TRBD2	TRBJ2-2	TGCGCCAGCAGCCAAGTGGGACTAGCGGAAAACACCGGGGAGCTGTTTTTT	CASSQVGLAENTGELFF
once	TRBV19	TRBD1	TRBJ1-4	TGTGCCAGTAGATACCGGACAGGGAATGAAAAACTGTTTTTT	CASRYRTGNEKLFF
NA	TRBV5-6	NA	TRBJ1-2	TGTGCCAGCAGCTTTTCCGCGTCGGGAGGATATGGCTACACCTTC	CASSFSASGGYGYTF
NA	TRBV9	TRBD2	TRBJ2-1	TGTGCCAGCAGCGTCGGACTAGCGGCAAGCTCCTACAATGAGCAGTTCTTC	CASSVGLAASSYNEQFF
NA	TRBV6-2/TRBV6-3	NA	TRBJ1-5	TGTGCCAGCAGTTACTCGACTTCTCCTAGGGCCACAACCTCGATCAATCAGCCCCAGCATTTT	CASSYSTSPRATTSINQPQHF
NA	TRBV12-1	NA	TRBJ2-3	TGTGCCAGCAGCTTAACCCACTGGGGGGCGGAGATAGATACGCAGTATTTT	CASSLTHWGAEIDTQYF
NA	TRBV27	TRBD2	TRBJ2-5	TGTGCCAGCAGTATAAACTACGGGAGGGAGACCCAGTACTTC	CASSINYGRETQYF
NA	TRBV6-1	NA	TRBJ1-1	TGTGCCAGCAGTGCCGGGACGGTTGAAATGAACACTGAAGCTTTCTTT	CASSAGTVEMNTEAFF
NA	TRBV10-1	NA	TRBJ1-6	TGCGCCAGCAGTGGGACAGCTAATTCACCCCTCCACTTT	CASSGTANSPLHF
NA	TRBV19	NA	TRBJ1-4	TGTGCCAGTAGTATGTCGACCATCGGCCAAAATGAAAAACTGTTTTTT	CASSMSTIGQNEKLFF
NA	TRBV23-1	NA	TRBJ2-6	TGCGCCAGCAGTAAACAAGGGCACGCAACAAGTCGGGCCAACGTCCTGACTTTC	CASSKQGHATSRANVLTF
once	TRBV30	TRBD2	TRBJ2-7	TGTGCCTGGAGGGGGACTAGCCGGATCTACGAGCAGTACTTC	CAWRGTSRIYEQYF
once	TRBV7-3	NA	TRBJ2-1	TGTGCCAGCAGCTCCCCTAACAGGGTAGGAGGCAATGAGCAGTTCTTC	CASSSPNRVGGNEQFF
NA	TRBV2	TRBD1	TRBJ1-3	TGTGCCAGCAGTGAAGTCCCGGGACAGGGGGCGCGAAAAGTCTCTGGAAACACCATATATTTT	CASSEVPGQGARKVSGNTIYF
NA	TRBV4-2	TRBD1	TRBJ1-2	TGTGCCAGCAGCCCCCAATTAGGGGACAGGGGCTACACCTTC	CASSPQLGDRGYTF
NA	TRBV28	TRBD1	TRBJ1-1	TGTGCCAGCAGTTTAGGGACAGAAGAAGCTTTCTTT	CASSLGTEEAFF
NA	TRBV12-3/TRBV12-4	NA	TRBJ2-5	TGTGCCAGCAGTCCAGTCTCTACGCCCCAGTACTTC	CASSPVSTPQYF
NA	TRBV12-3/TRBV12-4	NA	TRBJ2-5	TGTGCCAGCAGTTTAACAACCCAAGAGACCCAGTACTTC	CASSLTTQETQYF
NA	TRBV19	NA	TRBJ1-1	TGTGCCAGTAGCTATCGGACAGTCGGGTTCACTGAAGCTTTCTTT	CASSYRTVGFTEAFF
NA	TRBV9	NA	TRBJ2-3	TGTGCCAGCAGCGTTACACAGGGTTCTACAGATACGCAGTATTTT	CASSVTQGSTDTQYF
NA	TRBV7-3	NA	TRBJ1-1	TGTGCCAGCAGCATAGGAGGGGTTACTATGAACACTGAAGCTTTCTTT	CASSIGGVTMNTEAFF
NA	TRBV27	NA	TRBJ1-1	TGTGCCAGCAGTCCCCATTTACAGGGCGGGGGAGCTTTCTTT	CASSPHLQGGGAFF
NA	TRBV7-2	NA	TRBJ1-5	TGTGCCAGCAGCTGGAGCAACAGGGTTCACCAGCCCCAGCATTTT	CASSWSNRVHQPQHF
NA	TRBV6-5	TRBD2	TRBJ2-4	TGTGCCAGCAGTTACCCGGGACTAGCGGGGAACATTCAGTACTTC	CASSYPGLAGNIQYF
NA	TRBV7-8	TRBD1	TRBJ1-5	TGTGCCAGCAGCGTACAGGGGGTAGGCAATCAGCCCCAGCATTTT	CASSVQGVGNQPQHF
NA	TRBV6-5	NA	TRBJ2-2	TGTGCCAGCAGTAGGACAGAGAACACCGGGGAGCTGTTTTTT	CASSRTENTGELFF
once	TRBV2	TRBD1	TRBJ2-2	TGTGCCAGCAGCGAGGACAGGGACACCGGGGAGCTGTTTTTT	CASSEDRDTGELFF
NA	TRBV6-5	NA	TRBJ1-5	TGTGCCAGCAGGGCGGGACTTACGAATCAGCCCCAGCATTTT	CASRAGLTNQPQHF